This entry is about one TCR beta chain. CDR3 length: 17 amino acids. V shed 4 bases and J 3 bases; nucleotides not matched to a gene: 8. Germline assignment: CDR1 MNHEY and CDR2 SMNVEV (reference sequence). This sample was taken from a study of blood T cell repertoires in COVID-19. Study overall: Sites in the United States, Italy and Spain provided acute and convalescent COVID-19 samples.

Categorization into cohorts depended on clinical history that participants reported. Cohort 3 recovery required two negative PCRs, clearance, or symptom resolution. Measured with immunoSEQ multiplex PCR; TCRdb has only the in-frame clones, and not every one. The repertoire includes 140,000 to 150,000 clones, roughly 78% of them detected once, and 5.5% to 7% sits in the top ten. The clonotype comes from a woman aged 45-60 years who had recovered from COVID-19. This chain connects TRBV27 to TRBJ1-3; 11 nucleotides agree with TRBD1. Material for sequencing was PBMCs or T cells enriched from blood (not recorded which). CDR3 residues: CASSSRTGGEGGNTIYF. CDR3 DNA sequence: TGTGCCAGCAGTTCTCGGACAGGGGGCGAGGGTGGAAACACCATATATTTT.